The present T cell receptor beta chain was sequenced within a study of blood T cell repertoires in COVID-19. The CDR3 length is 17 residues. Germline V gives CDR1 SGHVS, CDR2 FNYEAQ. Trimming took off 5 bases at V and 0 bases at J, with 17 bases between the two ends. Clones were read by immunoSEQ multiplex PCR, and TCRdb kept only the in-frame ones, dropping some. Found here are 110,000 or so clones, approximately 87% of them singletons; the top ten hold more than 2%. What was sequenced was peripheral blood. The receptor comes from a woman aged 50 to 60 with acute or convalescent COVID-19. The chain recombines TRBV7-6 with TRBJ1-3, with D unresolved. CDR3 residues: CASSPDVGVLSGNTIYF. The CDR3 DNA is TGTGCCAGCAGCCCCGACGTCGGAGTGCTCTCTGGAAACACCATATATTTT.